Shown below are 2 T cell receptor beta chains from a single sample sequenced in a study of blood T cell repertoires in COVID-19. Clones were read by immunoSEQ multiplex PCR, and TCRdb kept only the in-frame ones, dropping some. The sample lists roughly 180,000 clones, approximately 88% occurring once. Sequences were obtained from PBMCs or T cells enriched from blood (not recorded which). These receptors were collected from a woman in her sixties or seventies who had recovered from COVID-19.

Here the CDR3 reads CASSPTAQGGYGYTF. In DNA, the CDR3 is TGTGCCAGCTCACCGACCGCCCAAGGCGGCTATGGCTACACCTTC. The V and J genes are TRBV18 and TRBJ1-2; no clear D. The CDR3 covers 15 residues. Trimming removed 3 bases at V and 4 bases at J, with 15 bases between. The germline V gene encodes CDR1 KGHSH and CDR2 LQKENI.

The chain employs TRBV18 and TRBJ1-2; 9 nucleotides line up with TRBD1. Germline V gene sequence: CDR1 KGHSH, CDR2 LQKENI. The length of the CDR3 is 15 residues. Losses at the gene ends were 3 bases for V and 5 bases for J; bases not matched to a gene: 7. The CDR3: CASSPGTGGQYGYTF. CDR3 nucleotide sequence: TGTGCCAGCTCACCGGGAACAGGGGGCCAATATGGCTACACCTTC.